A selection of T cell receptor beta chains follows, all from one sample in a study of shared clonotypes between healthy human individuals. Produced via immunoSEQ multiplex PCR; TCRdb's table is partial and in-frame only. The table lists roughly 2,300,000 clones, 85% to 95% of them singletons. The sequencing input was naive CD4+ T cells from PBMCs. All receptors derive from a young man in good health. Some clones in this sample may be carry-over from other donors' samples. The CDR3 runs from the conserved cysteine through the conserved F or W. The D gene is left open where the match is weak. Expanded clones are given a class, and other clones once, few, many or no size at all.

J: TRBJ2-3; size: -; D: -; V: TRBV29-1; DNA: TGCAGCGGGGGCGGGGCAGATACGCAGTATTTT; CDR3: CSGGGADTQYF
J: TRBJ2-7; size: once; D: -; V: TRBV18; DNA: TGTGCCAGCTCACCACCGCTTAGTGTTAGCGGAAGCCTCTACGAGCAGTACTTC; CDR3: CASSPPLSVSGSLYEQYF
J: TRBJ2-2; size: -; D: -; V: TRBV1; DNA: TGCACCAGCCGACAGGGGGACGGTATGAACACCGGGGAGCTGTTTTTT; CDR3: CTSRQGDGMNTGELFF
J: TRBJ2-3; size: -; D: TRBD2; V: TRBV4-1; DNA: TGCGCCAGCAGCCGCCGGCTAGCGGGAGGGAGCACAGATACGCAGTATTTT; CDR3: CASSRRLAGGSTDTQYF
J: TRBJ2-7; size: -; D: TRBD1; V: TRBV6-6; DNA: TGTGCCAGCAGTTCCGGGACAGGGTCGGAGCAGTACTTC; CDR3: CASSSGTGSEQYF
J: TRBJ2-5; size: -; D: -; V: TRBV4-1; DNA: TGCGCCAGCAGCCAACGCGTGAGGGGTGAGACCCAGTACTTC; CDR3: CASSQRVRGETQYF
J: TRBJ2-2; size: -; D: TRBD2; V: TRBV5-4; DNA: TGTGCCAGCAGCTTGGCCGCGGGAGGGCCAACCGGGGAGCTGTTTTTT; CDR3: CASSLAAGGPTGELFF
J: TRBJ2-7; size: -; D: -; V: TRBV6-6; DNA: TGTGCCAGCAGTACTCGGACGGGGCACGAGCAGTACTTC; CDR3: CASSTRTGHEQYF
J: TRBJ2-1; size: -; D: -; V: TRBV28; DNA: TGTGCCAGCAGGGGGACTTCCCACAACTTCAATGAGCAGTTCTTC; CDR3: CASRGTSHNFNEQFF
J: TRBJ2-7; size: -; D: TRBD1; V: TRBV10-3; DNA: TGTGCCATCGGATTGGACAGGGGAGCCTACGAGCAGTACTTC; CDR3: CAIGLDRGAYEQYF
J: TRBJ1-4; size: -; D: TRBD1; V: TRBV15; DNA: TGTGCCACCTCGAGGGGGCTATCGTCTAATGAAAAACTGTTTTTT; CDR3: CATSRGLSSNEKLFF
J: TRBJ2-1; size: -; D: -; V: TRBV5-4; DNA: TGTGCCAGCAGTGGGGGATCGGAAAATGAGCAGTTCTTC; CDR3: CASSGGSENEQFF
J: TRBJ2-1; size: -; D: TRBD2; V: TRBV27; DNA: TGTGCCAGCAGTTTCTTAGGGGAGGGGCGTGAGCAGTTCTTC; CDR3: CASSFLGEGREQFF
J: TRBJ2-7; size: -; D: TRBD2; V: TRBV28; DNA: TGTGCCAGCGGGCTAGCGGGAGGGCCCGTATACGAGCAGTACTTC; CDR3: CASGLAGGPVYEQYF
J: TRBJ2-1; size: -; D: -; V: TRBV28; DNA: TGTGCCAGCAGCCCCTTTACCCCTGCTCGAAATGAGCAGTTCTTC; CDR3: CASSPFTPARNEQFF
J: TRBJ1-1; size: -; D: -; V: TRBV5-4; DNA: TGTGCCAGCAGCTCCGATGTGACGGGGGGGACTGAAGCTTTCTTT; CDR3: CASSSDVTGGTEAFF
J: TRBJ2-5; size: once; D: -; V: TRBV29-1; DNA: TGCAGCGTTGAGGTGGCGTTGCGGGGAGAGACCCAGTACTTC; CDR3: CSVEVALRGETQYF
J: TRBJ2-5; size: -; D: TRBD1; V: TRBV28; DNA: TGTGCCAGCGGGACAGGGGTTTTGGAGACCCAGTACTTC; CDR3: CASGTGVLETQYF
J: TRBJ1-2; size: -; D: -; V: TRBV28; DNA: TGTGCCAGCAGTTTACCCAAAAACTATGGCTACACCTTC; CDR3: CASSLPKNYGYTF
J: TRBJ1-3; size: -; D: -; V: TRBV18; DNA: TGTGCCAGCTCACCAGAAACGAGGACAGAGGTCCACACCATATATTTT; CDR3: CASSPETRTEVHTIYF
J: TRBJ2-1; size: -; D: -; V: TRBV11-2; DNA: TGTGCCAGCAGCCCAGGACTATACAATGAGCAGTTCTTC; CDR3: CASSPGLYNEQFF
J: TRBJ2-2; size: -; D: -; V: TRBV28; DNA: TGTGCCAGCAGTTCTCCCTCGGGACACCTTCACACCGGGGAGCTGTTTTTT; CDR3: CASSSPSGHLHTGELFF
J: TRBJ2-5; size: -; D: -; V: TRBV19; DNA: TGTGCCAGTAGTATAGATCCGTCAATGGAGACCCAGTACTTC; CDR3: CASSIDPSMETQYF
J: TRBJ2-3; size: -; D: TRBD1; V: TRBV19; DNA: TGTGCCAGTAGTCTTTCGCGGACAGGGTTTACAGATACGCAGTATTTT; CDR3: CASSLSRTGFTDTQYF
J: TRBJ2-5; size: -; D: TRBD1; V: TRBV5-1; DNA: TGCGCCAGCAGCTGGACAGGGGGCGGCAGGGCACTAAACCAAGAGACCCAGTACTTC; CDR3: CASSWTGGGRALNQETQYF
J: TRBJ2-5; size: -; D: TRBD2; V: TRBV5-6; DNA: TGTGCCAGCAGCCGGTCGGGTAGCGGGAGAGAAGAGACCCAGTACTTC; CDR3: CASSRSGSGREETQYF
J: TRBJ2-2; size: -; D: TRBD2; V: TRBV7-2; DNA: TGTGCCAGCAGCACGGGACTAGGGCTGACCGGGGAGCTGTTTTTT; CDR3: CASSTGLGLTGELFF
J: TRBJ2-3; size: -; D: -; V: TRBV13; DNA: TGTGCCAGCAGCTCGCGTTACCGAAGCACAGATACGCAGTATTTT; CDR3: CASSSRYRSTDTQYF
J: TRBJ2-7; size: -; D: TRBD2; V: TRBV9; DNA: TGTGCCAGCAGCGTGACTAGCGGGAGTTACGAGCAGTACTTC; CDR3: CASSVTSGSYEQYF
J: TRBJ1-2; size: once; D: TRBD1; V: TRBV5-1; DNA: TGCGCCAGCAGCTTACAGGGGTCTGGATATGGCTACACCTTC; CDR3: CASSLQGSGYGYTF
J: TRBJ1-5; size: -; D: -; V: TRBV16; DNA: TGTGCCAGCAGCCAAGGCGGGGGCAATCAGCCCCAGCATTTT; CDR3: CASSQGGGNQPQHF
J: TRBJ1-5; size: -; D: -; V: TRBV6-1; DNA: TGTGCCAGCGAGGAGGGAGGTCAGCCCCAGCATTTT; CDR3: CASEEGGQPQHF
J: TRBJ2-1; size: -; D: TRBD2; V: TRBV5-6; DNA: TGTGCCAGCAGCTGGAGGACTAGCGGGAGCAGATTTGTCGGGCCGTTCTTC; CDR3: CASSWRTSGSRFVGPFF
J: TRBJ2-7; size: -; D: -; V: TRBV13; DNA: TGTGCCAGCCCCTGTCAAGGGGGGGGCTTTATCCCGGGGCAGTACTTC; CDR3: CASPCQGGGFIPGQYF
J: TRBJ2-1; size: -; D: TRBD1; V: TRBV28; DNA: TGTGCCAGCAGTTTCTCCGGAACCTCACAGGGGACAGGCGAGCAGTTCTTC; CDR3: CASSFSGTSQGTGEQFF
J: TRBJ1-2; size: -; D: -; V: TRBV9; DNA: TGTGCCAGCAGCCCCCCTCCCTATGGCTACACCTTC; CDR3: CASSPPPYGYTF
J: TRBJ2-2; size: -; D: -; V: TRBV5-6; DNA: TGTGCCACCTCATCAGGCGGGGAGCTGTTTTTT; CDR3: CATSSGGELFF
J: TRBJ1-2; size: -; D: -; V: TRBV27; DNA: TGTGCCAGCAGTTCACCCCTCAGGGGTGGCTATGGCTACACCTTC; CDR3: CASSSPLRGGYGYTF
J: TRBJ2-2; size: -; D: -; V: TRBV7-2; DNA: TGTGCCAGCAGCTTATATCCCCCAAGCGGGAACACCGGGGAGCTGTTTTTT; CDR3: CASSLYPPSGNTGELFF
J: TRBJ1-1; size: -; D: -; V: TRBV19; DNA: TGTGCCAGTATGTCAGGGTATAGAAACACTGAAGCTTTCTTT; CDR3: CASMSGYRNTEAFF
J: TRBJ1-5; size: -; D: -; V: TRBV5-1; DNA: TGCGCCAGCAGCTTGGGGGGCGGGGATAGCAATCAGCCCCAGCATTTT; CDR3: CASSLGGGDSNQPQHF
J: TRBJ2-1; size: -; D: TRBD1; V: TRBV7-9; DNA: TGTGCCAGCAGCGTGGGGACAGGGAAGGTGTACTCCTACAATGAGCAGTTCTTC; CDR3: CASSVGTGKVYSYNEQFF
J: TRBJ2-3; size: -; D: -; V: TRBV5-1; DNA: TGCGCCAGCACCGAACGACAGTTGTCAGATACGCAGTATTTT; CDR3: CASTERQLSDTQYF
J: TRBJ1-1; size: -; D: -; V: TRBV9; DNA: TGTGCCAGCTCCACCGGAGCTGAAGCTTTCTTT; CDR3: CASSTGAEAFF
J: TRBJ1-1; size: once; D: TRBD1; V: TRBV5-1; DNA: TGCGCCAGCAGCCTGGGACAGTCAAGGGACACTGAAGCTTTCTTT; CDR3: CASSLGQSRDTEAFF
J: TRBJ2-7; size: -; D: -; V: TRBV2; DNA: TGTGCCAGCAGGCAGGGACACGAGCAGTACTTC; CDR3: CASRQGHEQYF
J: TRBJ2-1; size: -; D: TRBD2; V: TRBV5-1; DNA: TGCGCCAGCAGCGTCCTAGCGGGAGGCACCTACAATGAGCAGTTCTTC; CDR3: CASSVLAGGTYNEQFF
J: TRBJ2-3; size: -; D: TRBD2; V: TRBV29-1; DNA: TGCAGCGTTTCCAAGGGACTACCGGATACGCAGTATTTT; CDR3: CSVSKGLPDTQYF
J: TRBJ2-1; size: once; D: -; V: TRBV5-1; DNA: TGCGCCAGCAGCCCGCAATCCCCGGAGGATGAGCAGTTCTTC; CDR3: CASSPQSPEDEQFF
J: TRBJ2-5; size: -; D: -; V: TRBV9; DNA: TGTGCCAGCAGCAGGACCCAAGAGACCCAGTACTTC; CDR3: CASSRTQETQYF
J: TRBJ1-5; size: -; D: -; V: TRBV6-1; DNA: TGTGCCAGCAGTGAAGCGTGGGGCAGGGGAGGCAATCAGCCCCAGCATTTT; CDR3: CASSEAWGRGGNQPQHF
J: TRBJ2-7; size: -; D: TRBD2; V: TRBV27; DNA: TGTGCCAGCAGCACCACGACTAGCGGGAGATACGAGCAGTACTTC; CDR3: CASSTTTSGRYEQYF
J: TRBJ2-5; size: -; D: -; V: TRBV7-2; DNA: TGTGCCAGCAGCTTAGACCAGGAAGAGACCCAGTACTTC; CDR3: CASSLDQEETQYF
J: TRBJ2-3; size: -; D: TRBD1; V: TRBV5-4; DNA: TGTGCCAGCAGCTCAGCCGGGACAGCCAGAGATACGCAGTATTTT; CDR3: CASSSAGTARDTQYF
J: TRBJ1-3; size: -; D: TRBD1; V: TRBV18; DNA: TGTGCCAGCTCAATCCTGACAGGGGCCGGCCACTCTGGAAACACCATATATTTT; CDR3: CASSILTGAGHSGNTIYF
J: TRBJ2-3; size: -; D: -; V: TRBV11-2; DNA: TGTGCCAGCAGCTTAGTTGGCCGGGGATTCACAGATACGCAGTATTTT; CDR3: CASSLVGRGFTDTQYF
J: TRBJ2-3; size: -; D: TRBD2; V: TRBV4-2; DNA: TGTGCCAGCAGCCAGGACACCAATCTAGCGGCAGTCGGAGATACGCAGTATTTT; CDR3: CASSQDTNLAAVGDTQYF